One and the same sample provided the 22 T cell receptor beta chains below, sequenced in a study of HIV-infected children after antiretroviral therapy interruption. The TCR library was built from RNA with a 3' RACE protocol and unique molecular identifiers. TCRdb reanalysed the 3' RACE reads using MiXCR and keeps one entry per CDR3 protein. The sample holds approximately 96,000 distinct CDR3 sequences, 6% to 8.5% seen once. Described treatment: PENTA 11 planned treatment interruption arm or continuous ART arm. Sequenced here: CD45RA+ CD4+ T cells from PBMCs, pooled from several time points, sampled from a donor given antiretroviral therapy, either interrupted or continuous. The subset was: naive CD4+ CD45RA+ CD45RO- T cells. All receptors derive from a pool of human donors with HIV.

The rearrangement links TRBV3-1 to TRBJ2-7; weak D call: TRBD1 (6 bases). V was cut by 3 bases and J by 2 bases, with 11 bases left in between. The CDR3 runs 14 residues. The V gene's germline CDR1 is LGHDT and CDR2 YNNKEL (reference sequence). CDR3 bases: TGTGCCAGCAGCCAGTGGACAGTGGCCTACGAGCAGTACTTC. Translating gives CASSQWTVAYEQYF.

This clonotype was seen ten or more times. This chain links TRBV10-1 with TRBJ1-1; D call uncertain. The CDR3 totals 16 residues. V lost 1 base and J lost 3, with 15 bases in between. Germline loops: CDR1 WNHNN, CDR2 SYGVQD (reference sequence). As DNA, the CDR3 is TGCGCCAGCAGTGAGTTAAAGTCCCCCGAGGACACTGAAGCTTTCTTT. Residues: CASSELKSPEDTEAFF.

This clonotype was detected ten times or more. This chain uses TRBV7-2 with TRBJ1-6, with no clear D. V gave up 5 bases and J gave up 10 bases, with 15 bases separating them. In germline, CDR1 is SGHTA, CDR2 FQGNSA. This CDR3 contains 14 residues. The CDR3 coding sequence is TGTGCCAGCAGCAGTAGTTCGGCGATCTCACCCCTCCACTTT. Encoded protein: CASSSSSAISPLHF. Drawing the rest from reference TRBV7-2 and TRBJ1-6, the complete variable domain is GAGVSQSPSNKVTEKGKDVELRCDPISGHTALYWYRQSLGQGLEFLIYFQGNSAPDKSGLPSDRFSAERTGGSVSTLTIQRTQQEDSAVYLCASSSSSAISPLHFGNGTRLTVT.

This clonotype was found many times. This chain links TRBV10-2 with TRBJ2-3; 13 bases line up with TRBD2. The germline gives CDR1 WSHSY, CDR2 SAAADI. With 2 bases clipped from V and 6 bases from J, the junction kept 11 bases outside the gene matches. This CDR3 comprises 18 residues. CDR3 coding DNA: TGCGCCAGCAGTGAGCGGACTAGCGGGAGATTTGGCGAGGATACGCAGTATTTT. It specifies CASSERTSGRFGEDTQYF.

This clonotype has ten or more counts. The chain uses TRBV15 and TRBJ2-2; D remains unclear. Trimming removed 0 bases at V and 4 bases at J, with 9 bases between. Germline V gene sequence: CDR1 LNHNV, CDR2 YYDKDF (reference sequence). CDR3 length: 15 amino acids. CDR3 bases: TGTGCCACCAGCAGAGACCCAAGAGTCACCGGGGAGCTGTTTTTT. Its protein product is CATSRDPRVTGELFF. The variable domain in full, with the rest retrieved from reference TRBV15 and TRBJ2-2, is DAMVIQNPRYQVTQFGKPVTLSCSQTLNHNVMYWYQQKSSQAPKLLFHYYDKDFNNEADTPDNFQSRRPNTSFCFLDIRSPGLGDTAMYLCATSRDPRVTGELFFGEGSRLTVL.

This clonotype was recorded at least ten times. The CDR3 sequence is CATSDLTPTGELFF. DNA for the CDR3: TGTGCCACCAGTGATTTGACGCCCACCGGGGAGCTGTTTTTT. The gene calls are TRBV24-1 and TRBJ2-2; no firm D call. Looked up from germline, CDR1 is KGHDR and CDR2 is SFDVKD. V lost 0 bases, J lost 4 bases, and 5 bases lay in between. The CDR3 spans 14 residues.

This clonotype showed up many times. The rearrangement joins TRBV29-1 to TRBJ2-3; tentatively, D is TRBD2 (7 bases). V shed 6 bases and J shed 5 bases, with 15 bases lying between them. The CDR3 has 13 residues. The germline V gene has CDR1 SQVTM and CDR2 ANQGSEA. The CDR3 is CSVAGGQEDTQYF. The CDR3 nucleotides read TGCAGCGTCGCCGGGGGGCAGGAAGATACGCAGTATTTT.

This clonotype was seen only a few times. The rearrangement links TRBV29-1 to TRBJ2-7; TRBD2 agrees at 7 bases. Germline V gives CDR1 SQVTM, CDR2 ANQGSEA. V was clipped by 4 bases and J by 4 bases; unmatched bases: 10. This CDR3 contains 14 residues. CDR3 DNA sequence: TGCAGCGTTGGGCCCCGGGAGGCAGCATACGAGCAGTACTTC. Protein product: CSVGPREAAYEQYF.

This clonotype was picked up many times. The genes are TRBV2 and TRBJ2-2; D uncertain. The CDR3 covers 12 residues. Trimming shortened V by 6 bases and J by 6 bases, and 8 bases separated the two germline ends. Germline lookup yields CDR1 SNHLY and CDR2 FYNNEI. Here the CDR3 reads CASRLFAGELFF. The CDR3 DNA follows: TGTGCCAGCAGGTTATTCGCCGGGGAGCTGTTTTTT.

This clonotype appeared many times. CDR3 nucleotides: TGTGCAAGTCGCTTCTCGCGCACGGCAGACAGGATGAACACTGAAGCTTTCTTT. Translating gives CASRFSRTADRMNTEAFF. The V gene is TRBV12-2, the J gene TRBJ1-1; the D call of TRBD1 is as the table states it, not checked on the DNA. TRBV12-2 is tagged as a pseudogene. This CDR3 region has 18 residues.

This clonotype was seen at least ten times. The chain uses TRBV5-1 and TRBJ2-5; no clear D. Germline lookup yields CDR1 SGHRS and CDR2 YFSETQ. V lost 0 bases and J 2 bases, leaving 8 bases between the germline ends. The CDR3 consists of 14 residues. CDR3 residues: CASSLGSAQETQYF. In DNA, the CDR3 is TGCGCCAGCAGCTTGGGATCAGCTCAAGAGACCCAGTACTTC.

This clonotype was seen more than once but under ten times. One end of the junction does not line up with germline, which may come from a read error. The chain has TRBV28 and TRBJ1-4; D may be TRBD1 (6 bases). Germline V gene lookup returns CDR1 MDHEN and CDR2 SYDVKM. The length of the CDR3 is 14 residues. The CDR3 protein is CASSRGASNERLFF. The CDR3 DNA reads TGTGCTAGCAGCCGGGGGGCATCCAACGAAAGATTATTTTTC. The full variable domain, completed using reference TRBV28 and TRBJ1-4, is DVKVTQSSRYLVKRTGEKVFLECVQDMDHENMFWYRQDPGLGLRLIYFSYDVKMKEKGDIPEGYSVSREKKERFSLILESASTNQTSMYLCASSRGASNERLFFGSGTQLSVL.

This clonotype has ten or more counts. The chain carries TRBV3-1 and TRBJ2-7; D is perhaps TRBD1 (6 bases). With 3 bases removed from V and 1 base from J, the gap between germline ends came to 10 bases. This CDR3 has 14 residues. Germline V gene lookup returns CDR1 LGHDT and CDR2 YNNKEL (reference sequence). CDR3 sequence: CASSHATGSYEQYF. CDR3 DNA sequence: TGTGCCAGCAGCCATGCTACAGGGTCCTACGAGCAGTACTTC.

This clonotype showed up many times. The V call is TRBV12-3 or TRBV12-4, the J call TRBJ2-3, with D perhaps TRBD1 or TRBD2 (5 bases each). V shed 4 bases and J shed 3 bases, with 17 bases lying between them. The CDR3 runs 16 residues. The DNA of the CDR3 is TGTGCCAGCAGTTATGGGGGAGTGTCTAGGACAGATACGCAGTATTTT. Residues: CASSYGGVSRTDTQYF.

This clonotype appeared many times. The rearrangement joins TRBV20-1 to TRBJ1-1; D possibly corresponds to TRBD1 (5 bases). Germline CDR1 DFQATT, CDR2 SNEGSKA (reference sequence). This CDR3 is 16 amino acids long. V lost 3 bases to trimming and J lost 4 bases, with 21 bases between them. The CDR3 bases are TGCAGTGCTAGGGACGGGGCAGGAGCAACGTTCACTGAAGCTTTCTTT. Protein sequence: CSARDGAGATFTEAFF.

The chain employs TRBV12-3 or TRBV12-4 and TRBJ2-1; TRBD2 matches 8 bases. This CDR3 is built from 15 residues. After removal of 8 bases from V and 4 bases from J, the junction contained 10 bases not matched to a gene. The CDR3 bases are TGTGCCAGCGGCCTTACTAGCGGATTTTACAATGAGCAGTTCTTC. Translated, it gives CASGLTSGFYNEQFF.

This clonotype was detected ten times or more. This CDR3 reads CASSGRGRTEAFF. The CDR3 DNA reads TGTGCCAGCAGCGGTCGGGGGCGAACTGAAGCTTTCTTT. The rearrangement joins TRBV3-1 to TRBJ1-1, with D possibly matching TRBD1 (6 bases). V was shortened by 5 bases and J by 5 bases, with 12 bases between the two germline ends. The germline V gene encodes CDR1 LGHDT and CDR2 YNNKEL (reference sequence). CDR3 length: 13 amino acids. The complete variable domain, with remaining parts taken from reference TRBV3-1 and TRBJ1-1, reads DTAVSQTPKYLVTQMGNDKSIKCEQNLGHDTMYWYKQDSKKFLKIMFSYNNKELIINETVPNRFSPKSPDKAHLNLHINSLELGDSAVYFCASSGRGRTEAFFGQGTRLTVV.

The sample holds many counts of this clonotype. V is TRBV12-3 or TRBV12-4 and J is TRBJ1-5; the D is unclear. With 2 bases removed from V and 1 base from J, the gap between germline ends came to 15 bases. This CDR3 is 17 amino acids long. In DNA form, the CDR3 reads TGTGCCAGCAGTTTAATCAGTACGGGTGGCAGCAATCAGCCCCAGCATTTT. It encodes CASSLISTGGSNQPQHF.

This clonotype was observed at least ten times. CDR3 residues: CASSLALGTGQETQYF. The CDR3 bases are TGTGCCAGCAGCTTGGCTCTTGGGACAGGACAAGAGACCCAGTACTTC. This chain joins TRBV5-5 and TRBJ2-5; 8 positions agree with TRBD1. The germline gives CDR1 SGHKS, CDR2 YYEKEE (reference sequence). CDR3 length: 16 amino acids. V dropped 0 bases and J dropped 2; count of bases not matched to a gene: 6. Variable domain in full (rest from reference TRBV5-5 and TRBJ2-5): DAGVTQSPTHLIKTRGQQVTLRCSPISGHKSVSWYQQVLGQGPQFIFQYYEKEERGRGNFPDRFSARQFPNYSSELNVNALLLGDSALYLCASSLALGTGQETQYFGPGTRLLVL.

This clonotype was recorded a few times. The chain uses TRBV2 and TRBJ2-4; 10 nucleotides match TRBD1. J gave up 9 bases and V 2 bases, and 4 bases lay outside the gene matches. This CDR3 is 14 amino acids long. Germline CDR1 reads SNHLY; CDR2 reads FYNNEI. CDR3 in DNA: TGTGCCAGCAGTGAATCGGGACAGGGGAGCATTCAGTACTTC. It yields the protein CASSESGQGSIQYF.

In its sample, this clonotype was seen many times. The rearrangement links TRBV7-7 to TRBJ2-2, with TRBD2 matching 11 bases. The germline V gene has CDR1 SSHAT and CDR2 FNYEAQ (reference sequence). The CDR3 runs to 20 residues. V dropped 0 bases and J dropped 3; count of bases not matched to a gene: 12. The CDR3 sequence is CASSLAPHRTSGWHTGELFF. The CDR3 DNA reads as TGTGCCAGCAGCTTAGCCCCTCACCGGACTAGCGGGTGGCACACCGGGGAGCTGTTTTTT.

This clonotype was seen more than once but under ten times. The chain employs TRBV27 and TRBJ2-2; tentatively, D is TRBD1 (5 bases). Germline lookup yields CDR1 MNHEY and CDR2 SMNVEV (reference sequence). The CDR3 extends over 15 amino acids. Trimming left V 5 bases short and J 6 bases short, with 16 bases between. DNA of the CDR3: TGTGCCAGCAGTCTTCTAATGACAGTACCCGGGGAGCTGTTTTTT. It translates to CASSLLMTVPGELFF.